The 29 T cell receptor beta chains listed next were all sequenced from one sample in a study of T-cell memory formation after mild COVID-19. TCRdb independently ran MiXCR on the 5' RACE reads; one entry per CDR3 protein. This sample has around 430,000 distinct CDR3 sequences; about 17% occur once, and the top ten carry 20% to 25%. Sequenced: PBMCs or a T cell subset sorted from them (not recorded which). The receptors originated from a man younger than 30 who had mild COVID-19 (a few samples of this study predate the infection). Cell type and time point are not known.

The J gene is TRBJ2-1, the V gene TRBV20-1; 13 bases are shared with TRBD2. The germline gives CDR1 DFQATT, CDR2 SNEGSKA (reference sequence). CDR3 size: 20 residues. Trimming cost V 4 bases and J 9 bases; bases outside gene matches: 24. The CDR3: CSAILRLAGGSSRRYGEQFF. The CDR3 nucleotides read TGCAGTGCTATCCTACGACTAGCGGGGGGATCCAGCCGGCGGTACGGTGAGCAGTTCTTC.

This clonotype was counted between two and nine times. The chain uses TRBV24-1 and TRBJ2-1, with 7 bases fitting TRBD1. There are 15 residues in the CDR3. Trimming cost V 3 bases and J 7 bases; bases outside gene matches: 8. Per the germline V gene, CDR1 is KGHDR and CDR2 is SFDVKD. CDR3 sequence reads: CATSDPRQGDNEQFF. CDR3 DNA: TGTGCCACCAGTGATCCCCGACAGGGTGATAATGAGCAGTTCTTC.

The chain carries TRBV29-1 and TRBJ1-2, with a weak D call TRBD1 (5 bases). CDR1 SQVTM and CDR2 ANQGSEA come from the germline V gene. There are 15 residues in the CDR3. V lost 4 bases, J lost 7 bases, and 22 bases lay in between. CDR3 amino acids: CSVGRGTAGVSGYTF. CDR3 bases: TGCAGCGTTGGCCGGGGGACGGCTGGCGTGTCTGGCTACACCTTC.

This clonotype was seen only a few times. CDR3: CASSDSTMKQYV. The CDR3 DNA is TGTGCCAGCTCGGACAGCACTATGAAGCAGTACGTC. The chain couples TRBV6-2 or TRBV6-3 to TRBJ2-7; D possibly corresponds to TRBD1 (6 bases). The CDR3 is made up of 12 amino acids. Trimming took off 8 bases at V and 8 bases at J, with 16 bases between the two ends. CDR1 and CDR2 from the germline V gene are MNHEY and SVGEGT.

This clonotype was seen only a few times. The genes are TRBV7-8 and TRBJ2-2; D not certain. Germline assignment: CDR1 SGHVS and CDR2 FQNEAQ. The CDR3 totals 14 residues. The V gene lost 6 bases and the J gene lost 9 bases, with 17 bases spanning the gap. CDR3: CASSSLPVSWELFF. The CDR3 DNA reads as TGTGCCAGCAGTTCTCTCCCGGTGTCTTGGGAGCTGTTTTTT.

The chain joins TRBV6-2 or TRBV6-3 to TRBJ2-3, with D tentatively TRBD2 (6 bases). Trimming took off 0 bases at V and 3 bases at J, with 10 bases between the two ends. This CDR3 has 15 amino acids. The germline V gene has CDR1 MNHEY and CDR2 SVGEGT. This chain's CDR3 is CASSYSTSRTDTQYF. The DNA for the CDR3 is TGTGCCAGCAGTTACTCGACTAGTCGGACAGATACGCAGTATTTT.

This clonotype turned up a few times. V gene TRBV24-1 combines with J gene TRBJ1-6; D is ambiguous. This CDR3 region has 13 residues. Germline V CDR1 and CDR2: KGHDR, SFDVKD. Trimming pared 5 bases from V and 8 bases from J, leaving 9 bases between. CDR3 loop: CATSGKKDSPLHF. The CDR3 DNA reads as TGTGCCACCAGTGGCAAAAAGGATTCACCCCTCCACTTT.

This clonotype appeared a few times. The chain has TRBV10-3 and TRBJ2-7, with D possibly TRBD1 on 5 matching bases. Trimming stripped 3 bases from V and 9 bases from J, with 12 bases between. Per germline, CDR1 ENHRY and CDR2 SYGVKD. The CDR3 totals 12 residues. The CDR3 is CAISEVTGWQYF. The CDR3 region has the DNA TGTGCCATCAGTGAAGTAACAGGCTGGCAGTACTTC.

In its sample, this clonotype was seen many times. The junction differs from germline at one of its ends, possibly a read error. This chain connects TRBV5-1 to TRBJ2-5; maybe TRBD1 (5 bases). The CDR3 extends over 12 amino acids. Germline V lookup: CDR1 SGHRS, CDR2 YFSETQ. The CDR3 loop reads CASSHTLDTIVF. The CDR3, as DNA: TGCGCCAGCAGCCACACACTGGACACGATTGTCTTC.

This clonotype was recorded a few times. The chain is built from TRBV15 and TRBJ1-1; 7 nucleotides align to TRBD1. With V trimmed by 8 bases and J by 4 bases, 4 bases remained unmatched. The CDR3 runs to 12 residues. From germline, CDR1 is LNHNV and CDR2 YYDKDF (reference sequence). DNA for the CDR3: TGTGCCACCCGGAAGGGGGCCACTGAAGCTTTCTTT. It translates to CATRKGATEAFF.

The sample holds a few counts of this clonotype. The chain uses TRBV20-1 and TRBJ1-1; D perhaps matches TRBD1 (5 bases). The V gene's germline CDR1 is DFQATT and CDR2 SNEGSKA (reference sequence). The CDR3 totals 11 residues. Trimming removed 6 bases from V and 6 bases from J, with 11 bases in between. For the CDR3, the DNA is TGCAGTGCCCCCCGGGGCGCTGAAGCTTTCTTT. Encoded protein: CSAPRGAEAFF.

The chain combines TRBV7-3 with TRBJ1-6; no reliable D call. The CDR3 is 14 residues long. The germline V and J ends were trimmed by 5 bases and 9 bases, with 14 bases remaining between them. Germline values: CDR1 SGHTA, CDR2 FQGTGA. In nucleotides, the CDR3 is TGTGCCAGCAGCGCTGGAGGGTCCCCTTCACCCCTCCACTTT. Its protein is CASSAGGSPSPLHF.

V gene TRBV7-9 combines with J gene TRBJ2-1; TRBD1 matches at 9 bases. This CDR3 has 15 residues. V was pared by 3 bases and J by 8 bases, with 8 bases of the junction left unmatched. CDR1 SEHNR and CDR2 FQNEAQ come from the germline V gene (reference sequence). CDR3 DNA sequence: TGTGCCAGCAGCTTCTACTCAACAGGGGGCGATGAGCAGTTCTTC. Translation gives CASSFYSTGGDEQFF.

This rearrangement joins TRBV7-6 to TRBJ1-2; TRBD1 aligns across 9 bases. V gave up 5 bases and J gave up 8 bases; unmatched junction bases: 12. The V gene's germline CDR1 is SGHVS and CDR2 FNYEAQ. The CDR3 is 15 amino acids. In nucleotides, the CDR3 is TGTGCCAGCAGCGACGGGACAGGGCAATATGAGGGCTACACCTTC. Protein product: CASSDGTGQYEGYTF. The whole variable domain, filled in from reference TRBV7-6 and TRBJ1-2, reads GAGVSQSPRYKVTKRGQDVALRCDPISGHVSLYWYRQALGQGPEFLTYFNYEAQQDKSGLPNDRFSAERPEGSISTLTIQRTEQRDSAMYRCASSDGTGQYEGYTFGSGTRLTVV.

This clonotype was observed a handful of times. The rearrangement uses TRBV5-1 and TRBJ2-1, with TRBD1 matching 8 bases. The length of the CDR3 is 16 residues. From germline, CDR1 is SGHRS and CDR2 YFSETQ. After removal of 3 bases from V and 4 bases from J, the junction contained 9 bases not matched to a gene. CDR3 residues: CASSSLRGRGYNEQFF. CDR3 bases: TGCGCCAGCAGCTCCCTCAGGGGGCGAGGGTACAATGAGCAGTTCTTC.

This clonotype has a handful of counts. This chain uses TRBV5-1 with TRBJ1-1; 10 bases map to TRBD1. V was clipped by 5 bases and J by 3 bases; unmatched bases: 4. Germline loops: CDR1 SGHRS, CDR2 YFSETQ. The CDR3 covers 14 residues. The CDR3 DNA reads TGCGCCAGCAGGCCGGGACAGGGGTACACTGAAGCTTTCTTT. It codes for CASRPGQGYTEAFF.

The gene calls are TRBV7-3 and TRBJ2-1; 8 bases line up with TRBD2. Trimming took 4 bases from V and 10 from J; bases not matched to a gene: 12. The CDR3 is 15 amino acids. The germline V gene encodes CDR1 SGHTA and CDR2 FQGTGA. CDR3 residues: CASSSPPGGSREQFF. The CDR3 DNA follows: TGTGCCAGCAGCTCCCCACCGGGGGGGAGTAGGGAGCAGTTCTTC.

This CDR3 reads CSAPRGSSYGYTF. Written as DNA, the CDR3 is TGCAGTGCCCCTCGGGGGAGTAGCTATGGCTACACCTTC. V usage is TRBV20-1 and J usage is TRBJ1-2; tentatively, D is TRBD1 (5 bases). V lost 6 bases and J lost 4, with 15 bases in between. This CDR3 is built from 13 residues. Germline lookup yields CDR1 DFQATT and CDR2 SNEGSKA (reference sequence).

A few counts support this clonotype. The rearrangement links TRBV20-1 to TRBJ1-1; the D is unclear. The CDR3 totals 18 residues. From germline, CDR1 is DFQATT and CDR2 SNEGSKA (reference sequence). The V gene lost 3 bases and the J gene lost 1 base, with 24 bases spanning the gap. This CDR3 reads CSASHHYRWELGNTEAFF. Written as DNA, the CDR3 is TGCAGTGCTAGTCATCACTATCGTTGGGAATTGGGGAACACTGAAGCTTTCTTT.

The V and J genes are TRBV15 and TRBJ2-7; D not certain. V was clipped by 1 base and J by 6 bases, with 13 bases between them. From germline, CDR1 is LNHNV and CDR2 YYDKDF (reference sequence). The CDR3 contains 14 residues. The CDR3 nucleotides read TGTGCCACCAGCAGAGCTTATGAGGAAAGCGAGCAGTACGTC. Translating gives CATSRAYEESEQYV.

This clonotype was seen many times. This chain connects TRBV19 to TRBJ2-1, with 11 bases that match TRBD2. The CDR3 is made up of 17 amino acids. V dropped 5 bases and J dropped 6; count of bases not matched to a gene: 12. CDR1 and CDR2 (germline): LNHDA, SQIVND (reference sequence). The CDR3, as DNA: TGTGCCAGTAGTCCCGAACCCCTAGCGGGGGGCATCAATGAGCAGTTCTTC. Its protein product is CASSPEPLAGGINEQFF. Using reference TRBV19 and TRBJ2-1 for the parts outside the CDR3, the full variable domain is DGGITQSPKYLFRKEGQNVTLSCEQNLNHDAMYWYRQDPGQGLRLIYYSQIVNDFQKGDIAEGYSVSREKKESFPLTVTSAQKNPTAFYLCASSPEPLAGGINEQFFGPGTRLTVL.

The CDR3: CASSGALSILNNEQFF. As DNA, the CDR3 is TGTGCCAGCAGTGGGGCCCTATCTATCCTTAACAATGAGCAGTTCTTC. The chain employs TRBV27 and TRBJ2-1, with D possibly being TRBD1 (5 bases). Deletions cut 5 bases from V and 5 bases from J, with 19 bases between. The V gene's germline CDR1 is MNHEY and CDR2 SMNVEV (reference sequence). This CDR3 region has 16 residues.

The gene calls are TRBV29-1 and TRBJ2-1; 14 bases are shared with TRBD2. This CDR3 region has 13 residues. The V segment lost 6 bases and the J segment 10 bases; nucleotides outside the gene matches: 5. Germline V gene sequence: CDR1 SQVTM, CDR2 ANQGSEA. The CDR3 is CSVRTSGGFEQFF. CDR3 nucleotide sequence: TGCAGCGTACGGACTAGCGGGGGGTTCGAGCAGTTCTTC.

In DNA, the CDR3 is TGTGCCAGCAGAGACAGGGGGCAATACAATGAGCAGTTCTTC. Encoded protein: CASRDRGQYNEQFF. This sequence joins TRBV6-5 and TRBJ2-1; TRBD1 agrees at 10 bases. The CDR3 has 14 amino acids. Looked up from germline, CDR1 is MNHEY and CDR2 is SVGAGI. Trimming cost V 6 bases and J 4 bases; bases outside gene matches: 3.

V and J are TRBV20-1 and TRBJ1-5; D perhaps matches TRBD1 (6 bases). The germline gives CDR1 DFQATT, CDR2 SNEGSKA (reference sequence). Trimming pared 3 bases from V and 1 base from J, leaving 13 bases between. The CDR3 extends over 15 amino acids. The chain's CDR3 is CSASGQGNSNQPQHF. The DNA of the CDR3 is TGCAGTGCTAGCGGTCAGGGGAACAGCAATCAGCCCCAGCATTTT.

This sequence joins TRBV7-2 and TRBJ2-1; D remains unclear. CDR3 length: 13 amino acids. Trimming left V 3 bases short and J 6 bases short, with 9 bases between. Germline values: CDR1 SGHTA, CDR2 FQGNSA. CDR3 DNA: TGTGCCAGCAGCTTCAGTTACGGCAATGAGCAGTTCTTC. Translating gives CASSFSYGNEQFF. The whole variable domain, remainder taken from reference TRBV7-2 and TRBJ2-1, is GAGVSQSPSNKVTEKGKDVELRCDPISGHTALYWYRQSLGQGLEFLIYFQGNSAPDKSGLPSDRFSAERTGGSVSTLTIQRTQQEDSAVYLCASSFSYGNEQFFGPGTRLTVL.

This clonotype has just a few counts. This chain uses TRBV7-6 with TRBJ2-5, with D possibly being TRBD1 (5 bases). The V end was cut by 2 bases, the J end by 1 base, with 17 bases between. The CDR3 spans 17 residues. Per germline, CDR1 SGHVS and CDR2 FNYEAQ. Here the CDR3 reads CASSLMGWGGSQETQYF. The CDR3 coding sequence is TGTGCCAGCAGCTTAATGGGATGGGGCGGCTCCCAAGAGACCCAGTACTTC.

V and J are TRBV6-5 and TRBJ1-5, with a weak D call TRBD1 (5 bases). The CDR3 extends over 13 amino acids. CDR1 is MNHEY, CDR2 SVGAGI, per germline. Trimming took off 5 bases at V and 3 bases at J, with 8 bases between the two ends. The CDR3 reads CASSDSFNQPQHF. Written as DNA, the CDR3 is TGTGCCAGCAGTGACAGCTTCAATCAGCCCCAGCATTTT.

The chain joins TRBV6-2 or TRBV6-3 to TRBJ2-1, with 7 bases that match TRBD1. This CDR3 region has 13 residues. V dropped 6 bases and J dropped 7; count of bases not matched to a gene: 6. Germline loops: CDR1 MNHEY, CDR2 SVGEGT. The chain's CDR3 is CASRRQGRNEQFF. CDR3 in DNA: TGTGCCAGCAGACGACAGGGTCGGAATGAGCAGTTCTTC.